This TCR beta chain is drawn from a study of Ad26.COV2.S vaccination and SARS-CoV-2 variants. Treatment described: about 20 received Ad26.COV2.S at low or high dose, single or two shots; roughly 5 received placebo; per-sample allocation not given. Sampling was done on day 63 after the first vaccine or placebo injection. The count of this clone is one. The CDR3 is 18 residues long. The V end was cut by 4 bases, the J end by 3 bases, with 24 bases between. Germline V gene sequence: CDR1 SGHRS, CDR2 YFSETQ. Data came from immunoSEQ multiplex PCR; TCRdb stores just in-frame clones and leaves some out. This sample carries fewer than 500,000 clones, about 88% of them seen once, and the ten largest clones take just over 2.5%.

This clonotype was sampled from a person between 18 and 59 years old who received the Ad26.COV2.S COVID-19 vaccine or a placebo. The source material was peripheral blood, sampled in a trial of Ad26.COV2.S vaccine versus placebo. This chain connects TRBV5-1 to TRBJ2-3; no reliable D call. CDR3 coding DNA: TGCGCCAGCAGCGGCCCCGAAACGGCCCGGCGAAGGACAGATACGCAGTATTTT. Its protein product is CASSGPETARRRTDTQYF.